Presented here are 29 T cell receptor beta chains from one specimen sequenced in a study of cytomegalovirus exposure and HLA in healthy donors (TCRdb year 2017). The protocol used for the library was the immunoSEQ multiplex PCR assay. A mixture of 60 forward primers for TCR Vbeta segments and 13 reverse primers for TCR Jbeta segments was used in the multiplex PCR. TCRdb retrieved this table from immuneACCESS and kept in-frame rearrangements only. Not all clones are present; in checked studies, unresolved V genes account for under half, and no reason is known for the remainder. This sample has about 140,000 clones in its table, and approximately 61% of those were observed once. The ten top clones hold approximately 1.6% of the sample. Sequencing used PBMCs. The receptors derive from a human donor in good health.

The chain has TRBV15 and TRBJ2-6, with D maybe TRBD1 (5 bases). Trimming stripped 5 bases from V and 13 bases from J, with 18 bases between. In germline, CDR1 is LNHNV, CDR2 YYDKDF (reference sequence). This CDR3 is built from 14 residues. Written as DNA, the CDR3 is TGTGCCACCAGCTATCAGGGTGAGAAGAGGGTCCTGACTTTC. It yields the protein CATSYQGEKRVLTF.

The V call is TRBV6-1, the J call TRBJ2-7; TRBD1 agrees at 7 bases. CDR1 and CDR2 from the germline V gene are MNHNS and SASEGT. The junction had 7 bases not matched to a gene; V was cut back by 5 bases and J by 3 bases. The CDR3 length is 14 residues. The chain's CDR3 is CASSSQGPFYEQYF. Here the CDR3 DNA reads TGTGCCAGCAGTTCACAGGGGCCATTCTACGAGCAGTACTTC.

Only a few counts were recorded for this clone. The genes are TRBV15 and TRBJ2-3; D perhaps matches TRBD2 (5 bases). CDR1 is LNHNV and CDR2 is YYDKDF in the germline V gene (reference sequence). The CDR3 totals 13 residues. The V end lost 3 bases, the J end lost 6 bases, and 10 bases lay between the germline ends. CDR3 amino acids: CATSRDFRDTQYF. Written as DNA, the CDR3 is TGTGCCACCAGCAGGGACTTTAGGGATACGCAGTATTTT.

Regarding this clone: The same CDR3 arises from other DNA sequences in this sample as well. V is TRBV28 and J is TRBJ2-2; TRBD2 matches 14 bases. The germline CDR1 and CDR2 sequences are MDHEN and SYDVKM. The CDR3 loop spans 16 amino acids. The junction had 1 base not matched to a gene; V was cut back by 2 bases and J by 5 bases. The CDR3 DNA reads TGTGCCAGCAGTTTAGGGACTAGCGGGAGAACCGGGGAGCTGTTTTTT. Translated, it gives CASSLGTSGRTGELFF.

This clone was counted between two and nine times. V is TRBV7-9 and J is TRBJ1-1; TRBD1 aligns across 7 bases. Germline CDR1 reads SEHNR; CDR2 reads FQNEAQ (reference sequence). With V trimmed by 5 bases and J by 4 bases, 7 bases remained unmatched. This CDR3 spans 14 amino acids. The CDR3 here is CASSPGQDRTEAFF. The CDR3 region has the DNA TGTGCCAGCAGCCCCGGACAGGATCGCACTGAAGCTTTCTTT.

This clone has only a few counts. This chain connects TRBV10-3 to TRBJ2-3, with 13 bases aligning to TRBD2. V lost 8 bases to trimming and J lost 1 base; unmatched junction nucleotides: 15. The length of the CDR3 is 19 residues. In germline, CDR1 is ENHRY, CDR2 SYGVKD. In DNA, the CDR3 is TGTGCCATCGGTAGCCCGGGACTAGCGGGAATCTCTGGCACAGATACGCAGTATTTT. This gives the protein CAIGSPGLAGISGTDTQYF.

This clone showed up just a few times. CDR3 amino acids: CASSGGEGDETQYF. The CDR3 region has the DNA TGTGCCAGCAGTGGGGGGGAGGGGGACGAGACCCAGTACTTC. This chain uses TRBV6-1 with TRBJ2-5; a weak D match, TRBD2 (7 bases). Trimming shortened V by 4 bases and J by 5 bases, and 14 bases separated the two germline ends. CDR1 and CDR2 from the germline V gene are MNHNS and SASEGT. There are 14 residues in the CDR3.

The chain employs TRBV2 and TRBJ2-1; TRBD2 matches 12 bases. Trimming cost V 6 bases and J 9 bases; bases outside gene matches: 6. This CDR3 contains 14 residues. CDR1 is SNHLY and CDR2 is FYNNEI in the germline V gene. CDR3 nucleotides: TGTGCCAGCAGCCGACTAGCGGGAGTCGGTGAGCAGTTCTTC. Translation: CASSRLAGVGEQFF.

The chain has TRBV28 and TRBJ2-1; D is perhaps TRBD2 (6 bases). Trimming took off 6 bases at V and 0 bases at J, with 15 bases between the two ends. The CDR3 has 16 residues. Germline-derived CDR1 and CDR2 are MDHEN and SYDVKM. In DNA, the CDR3 is TGTGCCAGCAGGCCGCCGGGACTCAGCTCCTACAATGAGCAGTTCTTC. The encoded protein is CASRPPGLSSYNEQFF.

The V call is TRBV2, the J call TRBJ2-1; the match to TRBD2 covers 9 bases. This CDR3 region has 15 residues. CDR1 and CDR2 from the germline V gene are SNHLY and FYNNEI. V shed 6 bases and J 7 bases; nucleotides not matched to a gene: 10. CDR3 region: CASRVLAGEGNEQFF. The CDR3 nucleotides read TGTGCCAGCAGAGTTTTAGCGGGAGAAGGGAATGAGCAGTTCTTC. The variable domain in full, with the rest retrieved from reference TRBV2 and TRBJ2-1, is EPEVTQTPSHQVTQMGQEVILRCVPISNHLYFYWYRQILGQKVEFLVSFYNNEISEKSEIFDDQFSVERPDGSNFTLKIRSTKLEDSAMYFCASRVLAGEGNEQFFGPGTRLTVL.

J is TRBJ2-7 and V is TRBV12-5, with a tentative D call TRBD2 (5 bases). Germline V CDR1 and CDR2: LGHNT, FRNRAP. The length of the CDR3 is 11 residues. Trimming removed 6 bases at V and 7 bases at J, with 10 bases between. The CDR3 nucleotides read TGTGCTAGTGGCCCTCTAGCTGAGCAGTACTTC. Translated: CASGPLAEQYF.

The rearrangement uses TRBV5-1 and TRBJ2-7; perhaps TRBD1 as D (6 bases). Trimming stripped 0 bases from V and 3 bases from J, with 7 bases between. The germline gives CDR1 SGHRS, CDR2 YFSETQ. The CDR3 is 13 residues long. This chain's CDR3 is CASSLARGYEQYF. The DNA of the CDR3 is TGCGCCAGCAGCTTGGCCAGGGGCTACGAGCAGTACTTC.

This clone was observed a few times. The chain has TRBV9 and TRBJ2-7, with 8 bases that match TRBD2. CDR1 and CDR2 (germline): SGDLS, YYNGEE. The CDR3 is made up of 16 amino acids. J was trimmed by 2 bases and V by 4 bases; bases with no gene match: 11. CDR3 amino acids: CASSPRPAGGTYEQYF. CDR3 nucleotides: TGTGCCAGCAGCCCCCGGCCGGCGGGAGGCACCTACGAGCAGTACTTC.

The chain uses TRBV7-3 and TRBJ2-3; 9 bases line up with TRBD1. Trimming at V came to 5 bases and at J to 4 bases, leaving 7 bases not matched to a gene. In germline, CDR1 is SGHTA, CDR2 FQGTGA. CDR3 length equals 15 residues. The CDR3, as DNA: TGTGCCAGCAGCCTCCGGGACAGGGTCGCAGATACGCAGTATTTT. Translating it yields CASSLRDRVADTQYF.

The CDR3 here is CASSRPGTGRPEQFF. CDR3 in DNA: TGCGCCAGCAGCCGCCCCGGGACAGGGAGGCCTGAGCAGTTCTTC. The chain couples TRBV4-1 to TRBJ2-1; TRBD1 matches at 9 bases. J was trimmed by 9 bases and V by 4 bases; bases with no gene match: 10. CDR1 MGHRA and CDR2 YSYEKL come from the germline V gene. The CDR3 totals 15 residues.

V is TRBV11-2 and J is TRBJ2-2; D is unclear. V lost 8 bases and J 5 bases, leaving 12 bases between the germline ends. Germline CDR1 and CDR2: SGHAT and FQNNGV. This CDR3 region has 13 residues. The CDR3 DNA reads TGTGCCAGCCTCGGCCCTAGGACCGGGGAGCTGTTTTTT. As protein: CASLGPRTGELFF.

This clone was recorded a few times. The chain uses TRBV21-1 and TRBJ1-5. TRBV21-1 is an annotated pseudogene. The CDR3 runs 12 residues. CDR3 residues: CASSTNGGPQHF. CDR3 DNA sequence: TGTGCCAGCAGCACCAACGGGGGGCCCCAGCATTTT.

The rearrangement uses TRBV5-4 and TRBJ2-7; TRBD2 aligns across 7 bases. Trimming cost V 4 bases and J 2 bases; bases outside gene matches: 9. The CDR3 runs 15 residues. Per germline, CDR1 SGHNT and CDR2 YYREEE (reference sequence). Here the CDR3 reads CASSGEGPHTYEQYF. The CDR3 region has the DNA TGTGCCAGCAGCGGGGAGGGGCCCCATACCTACGAGCAGTACTTC. Supplemented by reference TRBV5-4 and TRBJ2-7, the full variable domain reads ETGVTQSPTHLIKTRGQQVTLRCSSQSGHNTVSWYQQALGQGPQFIFQYYREEENGRGNFPPRFSGLQFPNYSSELNVNALELDDSALYLCASSGEGPHTYEQYFGPGTRLTVT.

The table lists this clone with a few counts. The CDR3 region is CASSPGTVGANGYTF. The CDR3 DNA sequence: TGTGCCAGCAGCCCTGGGACAGTGGGGGCAAATGGCTACACCTTC. J is TRBJ1-2 and V is TRBV9, with 7 bases aligning to TRBD1. With 4 bases clipped from V and 6 bases from J, the junction kept 12 bases outside the gene matches. The CDR3 consists of 15 residues. From germline, CDR1 is SGDLS and CDR2 YYNGEE.

The V and J genes are TRBV4-1 and TRBJ2-5, with TRBD1 matching over 8 bases. The CDR3 loop spans 16 amino acids. Unmatched junction bases numbered 8, after V lost 4 bases and J lost 1 base. Germline loops: CDR1 MGHRA, CDR2 YSYEKL. The DNA of the CDR3 is TGCGCCAGCAGCCCCACAGGACAGGGTAGCCAAGAGACCCAGTACTTC. Translation: CASSPTGQGSQETQYF.

This clone was seen a handful of times. V gene TRBV7-9 combines with J gene TRBJ1-5; D gene unclear. Germline V gene lookup returns CDR1 SEHNR and CDR2 FQNEAQ (reference sequence). The V end lost 0 bases, the J end lost 3 bases, and 18 bases lay between the germline ends. CDR3 length: 18 residues. The CDR3, as DNA: TGTGCCAGCAGCTTAGCCCCCCTGGGGAGGCCCAACAATCAGCCCCAGCATTTT. Translation: CASSLAPLGRPNNQPQHF.

The V and J genes are TRBV28 and TRBJ2-7; TRBD1 is a possible D gene (5 bases). The CDR3 extends over 12 amino acids. The V gene lost 2 bases and the J gene lost 4 bases, with 6 bases spanning the gap. Germline loops: CDR1 MDHEN, CDR2 SYDVKM. The CDR3 nucleotides are TGTGCCAGCAGTTTAAAGGGGTACGAGCAGTACTTC. Encoded protein: CASSLKGYEQYF.

The J gene is TRBJ2-7, the V gene TRBV6-5, with 7 bases identical to TRBD1. Germline values: CDR1 MNHEY, CDR2 SVGAGI. V was clipped by 0 bases and J by 7 bases; unmatched bases: 9. This CDR3 spans 15 amino acids. The CDR3: CASSYSGQLVSEQYF. DNA of the CDR3: TGTGCCAGCAGTTACTCGGGACAGTTGGTTAGTGAGCAGTACTTC.

The V call is TRBV28, the J call TRBJ2-7; 7 bases fit TRBD1. The CDR3 loop spans 14 amino acids. J was trimmed by 2 bases and V by 6 bases; bases with no gene match: 7. Germline CDR1 MDHEN, CDR2 SYDVKM. CDR3 bases: TGTGCCAGCAGGTCTTCGGGACAGACCTACGAGCAGTACTTC. Translated, it gives CASRSSGQTYEQYF.

The chain employs TRBV2 and TRBJ1-2; 7 nucleotides line up with TRBD1. Germline lookup yields CDR1 SNHLY and CDR2 FYNNEI. The CDR3 loop spans 14 amino acids. The ends lost 10 bases at V and 8 bases at J; junction bases unmatched: 16. The CDR3 bases are TGTGCCACTCAAAGCAGGGGGAGAGGAAGGGGCTACACCTTC. This codes for CATQSRGRGRGYTF.

This clone was seen only a few times. Additional DNA sequences in this sample encode the identical CDR3. CDR3 bases: TGTGCCAGCAGCCCACGGGACAGGGGCTACGAGCAGTACTTC. This translates into CASSPRDRGYEQYF. The J gene is TRBJ2-7, the V gene TRBV27; the match to TRBD1 covers 10 bases. CDR1 and CDR2 (germline): MNHEY, SMNVEV (reference sequence). The J segment lost 3 bases and the V segment lost 6 bases, leaving 5 bases of the junction unmatched. There are 14 residues in the CDR3.

V usage is TRBV5-1 and J usage is TRBJ2-3, with TRBD1 identical over 7 bases. The CDR3 loop spans 13 amino acids. Germline CDR1 reads SGHRS; CDR2 reads YFSETQ. Trimming at V came to 4 bases and at J to 8 bases, leaving 7 bases not matched to a gene. The CDR3 DNA sequence: TGCGCCAGCAGCCCTAACAGGGGTGGTACGCAGTATTTT. Its protein is CASSPNRGGTQYF.

This clone was picked up a small number of times. The rearrangement links TRBV19 to TRBJ2-5; TRBD2 aligns across 7 bases. This CDR3 region has 13 residues. CDR1 is LNHDA, CDR2 SQIVND, per germline (reference sequence). The ends lost 4 bases at V and 1 base at J; junction bases unmatched: 0. The CDR3 coding sequence is TGTGCCAGTAGTAGGACTAGCCAAGAGACCCAGTACTTC. As protein: CASSRTSQETQYF.

The V and J genes are TRBV10-1 and TRBJ2-1; 14 positions agree with TRBD2. The germline V gene has CDR1 WNHNN and CDR2 SYGVQD (reference sequence). After removal of 5 bases from V and 5 bases from J, the junction contained 8 bases not matched to a gene. The CDR3 consists of 17 residues. The CDR3 nucleotides read TGCGCCAGCAGTAAAGACAGGACTAGCGGGAGGAACAATGAGCAGTTCTTC. It codes for CASSKDRTSGRNNEQFF.